This TCR beta chain was identified in a study of tumor and adjacent non-tumor tissue in lung cancer. Study as a whole: Aged roughly 31 to 80 years, patients included 10 men and roughly five women with stage I to III disease.

CDR3 size: 14 residues. No cell sorting was done before RNA was extracted from the tissue. The library came from three nested PCR rounds adapted from ARM-PCR protocols. MiXCR was run by TCRdb on the multiplex PCR reads, yielding one entry per CDR3 protein. The table has about 110,000 distinct CDR3 sequences, about 80% seen once. Comments on this clonotype: The junction shows a germline mismatch at one end, possibly a read error.

Material for sequencing was lung tumor tissue. The V and J genes are TRBV12-3 or TRBV12-4 and TRBJ1-6; D gene uncertain. This sequence originates from a man aged 70-80 years with non-small cell lung cancer. The CDR3 DNA reads as TGTGCCAGCAGTTTGTATGGAATCAATTCACCCCACCACTTT. This gives the protein CASSLYGINSPHHF.